This TCR beta chain comes out of a study of memory CD4+ T cells and cytomegalovirus serostatus. Profiled with immunoSEQ multiplex PCR; TCRdb holds only in-frame clones, not every one. The data hold 40,000 to 55,000 clones, with around 83% observed a single time. CDR3 size: 13 residues. Unmatched junction bases numbered 10, after V lost 5 bases and J lost 11 bases. The germline gives CDR1 WNHNN, CDR2 SYGVQD (reference sequence). The sort gate was single viable CD3+CD4+CD8-CD45RO+ cells for memory CD4+ T cells. The TCR was taken from an adult in good health and CMV-seropositive. The sequencing input was memory CD4+ T cells from blood. The rearrangement joins TRBV10-1 to TRBJ1-1; 8 bases fit TRBD1. The CDR3 sequence: CASSRDRLSLAFF. The CDR3 DNA follows: TGCGCCAGCAGTCGGGACAGGCTGTCCCTGGCTTTCTTT.